This T cell receptor beta chain was observed in a study of T-cell reconstitution after alpha-beta-depleted transplantation in children. In its sample, this clonotype was seen a few times. This CDR3 contains 14 residues. Germline V CDR1 and CDR2: DFQATT, SNEGSKA (reference sequence). Preparation of the TCRbeta library was carried out with unique molecular identifiers. TCRdb processed the PCR reads anew with MiXCR; each CDR3 protein has one entry. The sample carries about 400,000 distinct CDR3 sequences, about a fifth recorded once. The receptor was derived from a human donor who donated a stem cell graft to a child with acute myeloid leukemia. The chain employs TRBV20-1 and TRBJ2-3, with 8 bases aligning to TRBD2. Source: PBMCs from the stem cell graft donor, taken from the stem cell graft. The CDR3 spells CSGDNSGNTDTQYF. CDR3 nucleotide sequence: TGCAGCGGTGATAATAGCGGGAACACAGATACGCAGTATTTT.